This passage covers 15 T cell receptor beta chains from one sample sequenced in a study of technical replicates of blood from a few donors. Clones were read by immunoSEQ multiplex PCR, and TCRdb kept only the in-frame ones, dropping some. The sample lists just over 55,000 clones; around 93% were seen once. Input material: PBMCs. The origin of the receptors is a human donor in good health. Some clones in this sample may be carry-over from other donors' samples.

The chain carries TRBV5-1 and TRBJ2-2, with 9 bases aligning to TRBD2. This CDR3 is 15 amino acids long. Trimming cost V 5 bases and J 2 bases; bases outside gene matches: 4. CDR1 and CDR2 from the germline V gene are SGHRS and YFSETQ. The CDR3 DNA sequence: TGCGCCAGCAGTAATAGCGGGGGCAACACCGGGGAGCTGTTTTTT. Protein sequence: CASSNSGGNTGELFF.

The chain recombines TRBV5-1 with TRBJ2-7, with 7 bases fitting TRBD2. CDR3 length: 14 residues. CDR1 SGHRS and CDR2 YFSETQ come from the germline V gene. V shed 1 base and J 7 bases; nucleotides not matched to a gene: 8. CDR3 in DNA: TGCGCCAGCAGCTTGATTGCGGGAGTCGGGGAGCAGTACTTC. Encoded protein: CASSLIAGVGEQYF.

J is TRBJ2-1 and V is TRBV7-8; tentatively, D is TRBD1 (6 bases). The CDR3 loop spans 13 amino acids. In germline, CDR1 is SGHVS, CDR2 FQNEAQ. Trimming removed 2 bases at V and 7 bases at J, with 9 bases between. CDR3 nucleotide sequence: TGTGCCAGCAGCTTAATGGACAGAAATGAGCAGTTCTTC. Protein sequence: CASSLMDRNEQFF.

CDR3 protein: CAWSRETQYF. CDR3 nucleotide sequence: TGTGCCTGGAGCAGGGAGACCCAGTACTTC. The gene calls are TRBV30 and TRBJ2-5, with unresolved D. V dropped 3 bases and J dropped 5 bases, with 4 bases sitting between them. CDR1 is GTSNPN, CDR2 SVGIG, per germline (reference sequence). The CDR3 length is 10 residues. Full variable domain (rest looked up from reference TRBV30 and TRBJ2-5): SQTIHQWPATLVQPVGSPLSLECTVEGTSNPNLYWYRQAAGRGLQLLFYSVGIGQISSEVPQNLSASRPQDRQFILSSKKLLLSDSGFYLCAWSRETQYFGPGTRLLVL.

The chain employs TRBV25-1 and TRBJ1-6; no firm D call. V shed 3 bases and J shed 0 bases, with 3 bases lying between them. CDR3 length: 14 amino acids. Per germline, CDR1 MGHDK and CDR2 SYGVNS. The CDR3 sequence: CASSDSSYNSPLHF. The CDR3 DNA reads as TGTGCCAGCAGTGATAGCTCCTATAATTCACCCCTCCACTTT.

The chain recombines TRBV4-1 with TRBJ1-1; tentative D call: TRBD1 (6 bases). There are 14 residues in the CDR3. Germline CDR1 MGHRA, CDR2 YSYEKL. The germline V and J ends were trimmed by 3 bases and 3 bases, with 11 bases remaining between them. The CDR3: CASSQGGGYTEAFF. DNA for the CDR3: TGCGCCAGCAGCCAGGGGGGGGGCTACACTGAAGCTTTCTTT.

This chain uses TRBV7-9 with TRBJ1-6, with TRBD1 identical over 10 bases. Germline V gene lookup returns CDR1 SEHNR and CDR2 FQNEAQ (reference sequence). V was clipped by 5 bases and J by 6 bases; unmatched bases: 10. CDR3 size: 17 residues. The CDR3 region has the DNA TGTGCCAGCAGCACGACGGACAGGGGGTTACGTAATTCACCCCTCCACTTT. It yields the protein CASSTTDRGLRNSPLHF.

The chain is built from TRBV2 and TRBJ2-1; 12 nucleotides line up with TRBD2. The CDR3 has 16 residues. Germline CDR1 and CDR2: SNHLY and FYNNEI. Trimming took 0 bases from V and 7 from J; bases not matched to a gene: 4. CDR3 amino acids: CASSEALAGGRNEQFF. In nucleotides, the CDR3 is TGTGCCAGCAGTGAAGCGCTAGCGGGGGGGCGGAATGAGCAGTTCTTC.

The chain combines TRBV29-1 with TRBJ1-1; weak D call: TRBD1 (5 bases). V was trimmed by 7 bases and J by 5 bases, leaving 17 bases between them. CDR3 length: 13 amino acids. The germline CDR1 and CDR2 sequences are SQVTM and ANQGSEA. DNA for the CDR3: TGCAGCGCGGCGTCGGGGGTCGGAACTGAAGCTTTCTTT. Encoded protein: CSAASGVGTEAFF.

In its sample, this clone was seen once. The chain uses TRBV30 and TRBJ1-1; 7 nucleotides align to TRBD1. The V gene end was trimmed by 2 bases and the J gene end by 4 bases; junction bases not matched to a gene: 7. The CDR3 is 14 amino acids. Germline V gives CDR1 GTSNPN, CDR2 SVGIG (reference sequence). CDR3 sequence reads: CAWSLTGDGTEAFF. CDR3 bases: TGTGCCTGGAGTTTAACAGGGGACGGCACTGAAGCTTTCTTT.

This chain joins TRBV7-2 and TRBJ1-5; D remains unclear. The germline V gene has CDR1 SGHTA and CDR2 FQGNSA. V lost 1 base to trimming and J lost 3 bases, with 10 bases between them. This CDR3 is 15 amino acids long. The CDR3 DNA reads as TGTGCCAGCAGCTTAGGATCGAGCATCAATCAGCCCCAGCATTTT. Translated: CASSLGSSINQPQHF. Full variable domain (missing parts from reference TRBV7-2 and TRBJ1-5): GAGVSQSPSNKVTEKGKDVELRCDPISGHTALYWYRQSLGQGLEFLIYFQGNSAPDKSGLPSDRFSAERTGGSVSTLTIQRTQQEDSAVYLCASSLGSSINQPQHFGDGTRLSIL.

The J gene is TRBJ2-2, the V gene TRBV9, with D perhaps matching TRBD2 (5 bases). V lost 6 bases and J 0 bases, leaving 9 bases between the germline ends. This CDR3 is built from 14 residues. Germline V gene lookup returns CDR1 SGDLS and CDR2 YYNGEE. The CDR3 coding sequence is TGTGCCAGCAACAAGCGGTCGAACACCGGGGAGCTGTTTTTT. Residues: CASNKRSNTGELFF.

This chain connects TRBV6-5 to TRBJ2-1, with TRBD1 as a possible D gene (5 bases). The CDR3 runs 15 residues. V was trimmed by 2 bases and J by 4 bases, leaving 12 bases between them. The germline gives CDR1 MNHEY, CDR2 SVGAGI. DNA of the CDR3: TGTGCCAGCAGTTACGACCACAGGCCTTACAATGAGCAGTTCTTC. It encodes CASSYDHRPYNEQFF.

This clone was seen just once. The chain couples TRBV6-5 to TRBJ2-5; possible D gene TRBD2, 6 bases. The DNA end lines up better with TRBJ2-7; the J call may be wrong. The CDR3 has 13 residues. Germline values: CDR1 MNHEY, CDR2 SVGAGI. CDR3 nucleotide sequence: TGTGCCAGTCGGCGCGGGAAGGCCTACGAGCAGTACTTC. This codes for CASRRGKAYEQYF.

The rearrangement joins TRBV19 to TRBJ1-6; no firm D call. Looked up from germline, CDR1 is LNHDA and CDR2 is SQIVND (reference sequence). The V end lost 2 bases, the J end lost 6 bases, and 8 bases lay between the germline ends. This CDR3 has 14 residues. The CDR3 DNA follows: TGTGCCAGTAGTATAACCGGGGTTAATTCACCCCTCCACTTT. This gives the protein CASSITGVNSPLHF. Based on the CDR3 plus reference TRBV19 and TRBJ1-6, the full variable domain is DGGITQSPKYLFRKEGQNVTLSCEQNLNHDAMYWYRQDPGQGLRLIYYSQIVNDFQKGDIAEGYSVSREKKESFPLTVTSAQKNPTAFYLCASSITGVNSPLHFGNGTRLTVT.